Reported below is one T cell receptor beta chain. Antigen unknown. The sample originates from a study of cytomegalovirus exposure and HLA in healthy donors. General observations from the study: A reported reduction in N-insertions relative to the 666-donor mean was seen in an Asian-associated ancestry cluster in a later analysis. In a later analysis, about 17,000 TCR beta sequences were associated with HLA alleles at 0.05 false discovery rate. As a later analysis showed, several of the most significant clusters appeared to be linked to common viral pathogens. Reportedly, HLA-A and HLA-B alleles of most subjects were accurately predicted from TCR beta.

Use of 60 Vbeta and 13 Jbeta primers characterized the PCR. Assay used: immunoSEQ multiplex PCR; TCRdb lists only in-frame clones, some missing. The sample lists approximately 190,000 clones, 75% to 90% occurring once. CDR1 SQVTM and CDR2 ANQGSEA come from the germline V gene. With V trimmed by 8 bases and J by 10 bases, 17 bases remained unmatched. This CDR3 has 14 residues. The chain has TRBV29-1 and TRBJ1-1; 9 bases match TRBD1. Sample: PBMCs. The TCR was taken from a woman aged 18-29 years in good health and CMV-seronegative. Here the CDR3 DNA reads TGCAGCATTAACTGGCGGGCGGTGACAGGGGGAGCTTTCTTT. Its protein is CSINWRAVTGGAFF.